These 17 T cell receptor beta chains share one sample of origin, sequenced in a study of cytomegalovirus exposure and HLA in healthy donors (dated by TCRdb to the late 2010s). To prepare the library, the immunoSEQ multiplex PCR assay was applied. A mixture of 60 forward primers for TCR Vbeta segments and 13 reverse primers for TCR Jbeta segments was used in the multiplex PCR. Here the immuneACCESS table is served through TCRdb, limited to in-frame sequences with V and J called. Missing clones are a known gap in these copies; in checked studies unresolved V genes cover under half, and the rest lacks a known reason. The sample records over 150,000 clones, 80% to 90% of which are singletons. Jointly, the top ten make up approximately 2.4% of the sample. The sequenced sample was PBMCs. The receptors here all came from a male donor in good health and CMV-seronegative.

The chain is built from TRBV10-3 and TRBJ2-5, with TRBD1 matching 9 bases. Germline V gene data show CDR1 as ENHRY and CDR2 as SYGVKD. CDR3 length: 14 residues. With 6 bases clipped from V and 1 base from J, the junction kept 3 bases outside the gene matches. The CDR3 loop is CAIRTGGPQETQYF. The CDR3 coding sequence is TGTGCCATCAGGACAGGGGGGCCCCAAGAGACCCAGTACTTC.

The genes are TRBV27 and TRBJ1-2, with a weak D call TRBD1 (6 bases). The CDR3 covers 16 residues. Per germline, CDR1 MNHEY and CDR2 SMNVEV (reference sequence). Deletions cut 7 bases from V and 4 bases from J, with 22 bases between. The CDR3 loop reads CASTQLGDTGFYGYTF. The CDR3 bases are TGTGCCAGCACCCAACTCGGGGACACAGGTTTCTATGGCTACACCTTC.

Only a few counts were recorded for this clone. The V call is TRBV14, the J call TRBJ2-7; D ambiguous. From germline, CDR1 is SGHDN and CDR2 FVKESK. There are 13 residues in the CDR3. Trimming shortened V by 2 bases and J by 6 bases, and 11 bases separated the two germline ends. The CDR3 nucleotides are TGTGCCAGCAGCCAATGGAGTGCGTCCGAGCAGTACTTC. This codes for CASSQWSASEQYF.

This clone occurred a few times. The rearrangement links TRBV28 to TRBJ2-7; 10 nucleotides align to TRBD1. This CDR3 contains 15 residues. Unmatched junction bases numbered 7, after V lost 4 bases and J lost 4 bases. CDR1 is MDHEN and CDR2 is SYDVKM in the germline V gene. The CDR3 protein is CASSSHWTGGYEQYF. CDR3 in DNA: TGTGCCAGCAGTTCCCACTGGACAGGGGGGTACGAGCAGTACTTC.

The chain has TRBV7-2 and TRBJ1-6, with 8 bases that match TRBD1. This CDR3 has 17 amino acids. From germline, CDR1 is SGHTA and CDR2 FQGNSA. Trimming removed 5 bases from V and 1 base from J; junction bases left unmatched: 7. The CDR3 DNA follows: TGTGCCAGCAGCCTGAACGGACAGGGATCCTATAATTCACCCCTCCACTTT. Translated: CASSLNGQGSYNSPLHF.

The chain couples TRBV5-1 to TRBJ2-3; D possibly corresponds to TRBD2 (6 bases). The CDR3 is made up of 18 amino acids. Trimming took 4 bases from V and 1 from J, leaving 22 bases between them. The V gene's germline CDR1 is SGHRS and CDR2 YFSETQ. CDR3 residues: CASSPNLSIGGGTDTQYF. DNA for the CDR3: TGCGCCAGCAGCCCCAATTTATCCATAGGCGGGGGCACAGATACGCAGTATTTT.

V gene TRBV11-2 combines with J gene TRBJ2-5, with a tentative D call TRBD2 (6 bases). CDR3 length equals 15 residues. V lost 3 bases, J lost 4 bases, and 15 bases lay in between. Germline V gene sequence: CDR1 SGHAT, CDR2 FQNNGV. For the CDR3, the DNA is TGTGCCAGCAGCTTTCGAGCGGGCGTAGGAGAGACCCAGTACTTC. Translating it yields CASSFRAGVGETQYF.

The rearrangement uses TRBV7-2 and TRBJ2-3; weak D call: TRBD1 (6 bases). The CDR3 runs to 15 residues. Germline V gene lookup returns CDR1 SGHTA and CDR2 FQGNSA. V was shortened by 0 bases and J by 2 bases, with 9 bases between the two germline ends. The CDR3 nucleotides are TGTGCCAGCAGCTTAGCGGGACATCCCACAGATACGCAGTATTTT. It specifies CASSLAGHPTDTQYF.

J is TRBJ2-3 and V is TRBV15; 7 bases are shared with TRBD1. Germline trimming cut 2 bases from V and 4 bases from J; bases unmatched to any gene: 12. Germline-derived CDR1 and CDR2 are LNHNV and YYDKDF (reference sequence). The CDR3 covers 17 residues. The CDR3 DNA is TGTGCCACCAGCAGACAACCGGGACAGTATTCCGCAGATACGCAGTATTTT. This gives the protein CATSRQPGQYSADTQYF.

The V gene is TRBV28, the J gene TRBJ1-6; D remains ambiguous. The germline V gene encodes CDR1 MDHEN and CDR2 SYDVKM. CDR3 size: 14 residues. With 5 bases removed from V and 8 bases from J, the gap between germline ends came to 13 bases. The CDR3: CASSPALGDSPLHF. CDR3 in DNA: TGTGCCAGCAGTCCTGCCCTAGGTGATTCACCCCTCCACTTT. Together with reference TRBV28 and TRBJ1-6, the CDR3 gives the full variable domain: DVKVTQSSRYLVKRTGEKVFLECVQDMDHENMFWYRQDPGLGLRLIYFSYDVKMKEKGDIPEGYSVSREKKERFSLILESASTNQTSMYLCASSPALGDSPLHFGNGTRLTVT.

V usage is TRBV7-9 and J usage is TRBJ2-1; D is uncertain. Trimming removed 0 bases at V and 9 bases at J, with 9 bases between. The length of the CDR3 is 13 residues. Looked up from germline, CDR1 is SEHNR and CDR2 is FQNEAQ (reference sequence). The CDR3 region is CASSLASRSEQFF. The CDR3 DNA follows: TGTGCCAGCAGCTTAGCGAGCCGGAGTGAGCAGTTCTTC.

This chain uses TRBV4-2 with TRBJ2-3; the match to TRBD2 covers 14 bases. The ends lost 3 bases at V and 2 bases at J; junction bases unmatched: 7. Germline lookup yields CDR1 LGHNA and CDR2 YNFKEQ. The CDR3 extends over 18 amino acids. CDR3 loop: CASSHAGLAGANTDTQYF. CDR3 in DNA: TGTGCCAGCAGCCACGCGGGACTAGCGGGGGCCAACACAGATACGCAGTATTTT.

The chain uses TRBV27 and TRBJ2-2; no firm D call. The germline gives CDR1 MNHEY, CDR2 SMNVEV (reference sequence). CDR3 length: 14 residues. The V gene lost 2 bases and the J gene lost 5 bases, with 9 bases spanning the gap. The chain's CDR3 is CASSLGPVTGELFF. For the CDR3, the DNA is TGTGCCAGCAGTTTAGGGCCCGTTACCGGGGAGCTGTTTTTT.

The CDR3 DNA sequence: TGCGCCAGCAGCTTTGGGGGACAGGGCTCCTACGAGCAGTACTTC. It encodes CASSFGGQGSYEQYF. V usage is TRBV5-1 and J usage is TRBJ2-7, with TRBD1 matching over 9 bases. Germline CDR1 SGHRS, CDR2 YFSETQ. J was trimmed by 0 bases and V by 2 bases; bases with no gene match: 3. CDR3 length: 15 residues.

Written as DNA, the CDR3 is TGTGCCAGCAGTTACCAGGGACACACAGATACGCAGTATTTT. Protein product: CASSYQGHTDTQYF. The rearrangement uses TRBV6-5 and TRBJ2-3; the D gene is possibly TRBD1 (6 bases). The CDR3 has 14 amino acids. The germline gives CDR1 MNHEY, CDR2 SVGAGI. Deletions cut 2 bases from V and 2 bases from J, with 8 bases between.

The chain has TRBV14 and TRBJ2-3; 8 nucleotides align to TRBD1. Germline lookup yields CDR1 SGHDN and CDR2 FVKESK. The V gene end was trimmed by 0 bases and the J gene end by 4 bases; junction bases not matched to a gene: 9. The CDR3 sequence is 17 residues long. The CDR3: CASSQDKGQGSPDTQYF. The CDR3 bases are TGTGCCAGCAGCCAAGATAAAGGACAGGGCAGCCCAGATACGCAGTATTTT.

The DNA for the CDR3 is TGTGCCAGCAGTTTGCGGGGCCTCTACAATGAGCAGTTCTTC. Its protein product is CASSLRGLYNEQFF. V is TRBV28 and J is TRBJ2-1, with D perhaps TRBD2 (6 bases). Trimming took 3 bases from V and 3 from J, leaving 9 bases between them. Germline V lookup: CDR1 MDHEN, CDR2 SYDVKM. This CDR3 has 14 amino acids.